This T cell receptor (beta chain) was sequenced for a study of T cell responses to AZD1222 COVID-19 vaccine. A single count supports this clone. Its matching antigen is unknown. Trimming pared 4 bases from V and 13 bases from J, leaving 16 bases between. Germline V CDR1 and CDR2: LGHNA, YSLEER. This CDR3 has 12 amino acids. Data came from immunoSEQ multiplex PCR; TCRdb stores just in-frame clones and leaves some out. The sample contains 150,000 to 200,000 clones, approximately 94% of which appear only once. Study-wide results and caveats: Unmutated variant regions are reportedly the target of nearly half of TCRs that are spike-specific. At baseline, seropositivity was found in only six or seven AZD1222 recipients. Possibly, clonal diversity was underestimated; donors were largely white British and included more females. Vaccine-related CD4 TCRs covered spike, predominating at 160-218 and 743-854.

V usage is TRBV4-3 and J usage is TRBJ1-1; D call uncertain. The sequencing used peripheral blood, collected 28 days after the second AZD1222 dose. This clonotype originated in an adult who received the AZD1222 COVID-19 vaccine. Written as DNA, the CDR3 is TGCGCCAGCAGCCTAGACCTGCATCTTCTTTTCTTT. Translation: CASSLDLHLLFF.